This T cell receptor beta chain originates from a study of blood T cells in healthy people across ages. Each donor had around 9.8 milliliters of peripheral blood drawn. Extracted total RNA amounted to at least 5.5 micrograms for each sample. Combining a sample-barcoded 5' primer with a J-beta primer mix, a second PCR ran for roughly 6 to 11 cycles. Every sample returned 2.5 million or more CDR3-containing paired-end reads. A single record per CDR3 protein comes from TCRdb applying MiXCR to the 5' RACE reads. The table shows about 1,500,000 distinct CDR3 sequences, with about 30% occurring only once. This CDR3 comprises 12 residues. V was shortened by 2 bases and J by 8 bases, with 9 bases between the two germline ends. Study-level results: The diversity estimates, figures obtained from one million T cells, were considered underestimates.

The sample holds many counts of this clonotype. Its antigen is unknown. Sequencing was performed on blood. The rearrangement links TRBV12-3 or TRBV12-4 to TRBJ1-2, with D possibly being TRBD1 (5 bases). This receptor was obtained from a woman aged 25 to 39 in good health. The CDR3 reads CASSLLGDGYTF. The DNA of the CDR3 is TGTGCCAGCAGTTTATTGGGGGACGGCTACACCTTC.